These T cell receptor beta chains were read from a single sample in a study of cytomegalovirus exposure and HLA in healthy donors. Produced via immunoSEQ multiplex PCR; TCRdb's table is partial and in-frame only. In all, the sample yields fewer than 150,000 clones. The sequenced sample consisted of PBMCs. These receptors were collected from a woman aged 55-70 years in good health and CMV-seronegative. Both conserved end residues are part of each CDR3. D genes are given only for firm matches.

v_call	j_call	d_call	cdr3_length	cdr3_nt	cdr3_aa
TRBV27	TRBJ2-3	-	13	TGTGCCAGCGGTACTAGCTTGGCAGATACGCAGTATTTT	CASGTSLADTQYF
TRBV6-5	TRBJ2-1	-	16	TGTGCCAGCAGTTACTCTGTCCTCAGCTCCTACAATGAGCAGTTCTTC	CASSYSVLSSYNEQFF
TRBV28	TRBJ1-3	-	14	TGTGCCAGCTACCTTCAGGGAACTGGAAACACCATATATTTT	CASYLQGTGNTIYF
TRBV30	TRBJ1-2	-	13	TGTGCCTGGAGCCTAGGAGGAGGCGGTGGCTACACCTTC	CAWSLGGGGGYTF
TRBV7-8	TRBJ1-3	-	15	TGTGCCAGCAGCTTAGTGGGAGGGGAGCGAAACACCATATATTTT	CASSLVGGERNTIYF
TRBV2	TRBJ2-7	-	16	TGTGCCAGCAGTGAAGCCTGGGACACGATGCCTTACGAGCAGTACTTC	CASSEAWDTMPYEQYF
TRBV2	TRBJ1-3	-	12	TGTGCCAGCAGTGAACTGCCCGGTAACATATATTTT	CASSELPGNIYF
TRBV5-1	TRBJ2-7	TRBD2	14	TGCGCCAGCAGCTTGGTTCTAGCGGGCCACGAGCAGTACTTC	CASSLVLAGHEQYF
TRBV4-2	TRBJ2-7	TRBD2	16	TGTGCCAGCAGCCAAGTAAGTCTAGCGGGGAGCTACGAGCAGTACTTC	CASSQVSLAGSYEQYF
TRBV5-6	TRBJ2-2	TRBD2	16	TGTGCCAGCAGCTTGGGCCAGCGGGGTAACACCGGGGAGCTGTTTTTT	CASSLGQRGNTGELFF
TRBV5-1	TRBJ2-5	TRBD1	14	TGCGCCAGCAGCCCGGTGGGACAGCAAGAGACCCAGTACTTC	CASSPVGQQETQYF
TRBV6-4	TRBJ2-7	-	16	TGTGCCAGCAGTGGGCAGGATCGACAGCTAAGCTACGAGCAGTACTTC	CASSGQDRQLSYEQYF
TRBV7-8	TRBJ1-5	-	16	TGTGCCAGCAGCTTAGCATCCGGGGGACGGGGTCAGCCCCAGCATTTT	CASSLASGGRGQPQHF
TRBV7-8	TRBJ1-5	-	17	TGTGCCAGCAGCTTAGGGCACGGCAGGGCGGACAATCAGCCCCAGCATTTT	CASSLGHGRADNQPQHF
TRBV18	TRBJ1-5	-	13	TGTGCCAGCGGCGAGGCACACAATCAGCCCCAGCATTTT	CASGEAHNQPQHF
TRBV12-5	TRBJ2-5	-	15	TGTGCTAGTGGTTTAGGACTGGGCAGTCAAGAGACCCAGTACTTC	CASGLGLGSQETQYF
TRBV2	TRBJ2-3	TRBD2	16	TGTGCCAGCAGAAAGGGACTAGCGGGGGGCACAGATACGCAGTATTTT	CASRKGLAGGTDTQYF
TRBV4-1	TRBJ2-5	TRBD1	15	TGCGCCAGCAGCCAAGATGACAGGGTGAAAGAGACCCAGTACTTC	CASSQDDRVKETQYF
TRBV7-8	TRBJ2-7	-	13	TGTGCCAGCAGGCGGGGTCTTTCCTACGAGCAGTACTTC	CASRRGLSYEQYF
TRBV5-6	TRBJ2-1	-	11	TGTGCCAGCAGCTTGCAGGGCGAGCAGTTCTTC	CASSLQGEQFF
TRBV6-1	TRBJ1-3	-	18	TGTGCCAGCAGTGAAGCAGGAGGGGTGGGCAAGACTGGAAACACCATATATTTT	CASSEAGGVGKTGNTIYF
TRBV5-1	TRBJ2-7	TRBD1	14	TGCGCCAGCAGCTTCAGGGGGCCGGACTACGAGCAGTACTTC	CASSFRGPDYEQYF
TRBV10-1	TRBJ2-3	-	15	TGCGCCAGCAGTGAGTCTCCCCCCCCTTGGGCTACGCAGTATTTT	CASSESPPPWATQYF
TRBV6-5	TRBJ1-1	-	14	TGTGCCAGCAGCGACTCTCCCCTGAACACTGAAGCTTTCTTT	CASSDSPLNTEAFF
TRBV7-3	TRBJ1-2	-	16	TGTGCCAGCAGCTTAACGTCCCGGGTTTTGGTCGGTGGCTACACCTTC	CASSLTSRVLVGGYTF
TRBV28	TRBJ1-6	-	12	TGTGCCAGCAACCTAATAAATTCACCCCTCCACTTT	CASNLINSPLHF
TRBV6-6	TRBJ2-1	-	12	TGTGCCAGCAGCCGACAAGCCGATGAGCAGTTCTTC	CASSRQADEQFF
TRBV11-2	TRBJ1-5	-	15	TGTGCCAGCAGCTTAGGCAGGGGCCCCAATCAGCCCCAGCATTTT	CASSLGRGPNQPQHF
TRBV4-1	TRBJ1-6	-	15	TGCGCCAGCAGCCAACCCGCGGCGGGAAATTCACCCCTCCACTTT	CASSQPAAGNSPLHF
TRBV27	TRBJ2-1	TRBD2	16	TGTGCCAGCGCGCCGGTGACTAGCGGGGGGGCCTGGGAGCAGTTCTTC	CASAPVTSGGAWEQFF
TRBV5-1	TRBJ1-3	-	18	TGCGCCAGCAGCCGGGGAGAGTCGGCAACAAGCTCTGGAAACACCATATATTTT	CASSRGESATSSGNTIYF
TRBV30	TRBJ1-2	-	11	TGTGCCTGGAGTCAGGGCACTGGCTACACCTTC	CAWSQGTGYTF
TRBV5-4	TRBJ2-5	TRBD2	13	TGTGCCAGCAGCTTGACGGGGGGTGAGACCCAGTACTTC	CASSLTGGETQYF
TRBV2	TRBJ2-2	TRBD2	15	TGTGCCAGCAAACTTAGCGGGGTGAGAACCGGGGAGCTGTTTTTT	CASKLSGVRTGELFF
TRBV6-5	TRBJ1-5	-	15	TGTGCCAGCAGTTACAACGGTGGGGCCGATCAGCCCCAGCATTTT	CASSYNGGADQPQHF
TRBV27	TRBJ1-1	-	15	TGTGCCAGCAGTTTATCGGGACAACTAAACACTGAAGCTTTCTTT	CASSLSGQLNTEAFF
TRBV6-6	TRBJ1-5	TRBD1	13	TGTGCCAGCAGTCGACAGGGGTCTCAGCCCCAGCATTTT	CASSRQGSQPQHF
TRBV5-1	TRBJ1-1	-	17	TGCGCCAGCAGCCCCACCCGGGTTGAGAGATTGAACACTGAAGCTTTCTTT	CASSPTRVERLNTEAFF
TRBV6-1	TRBJ2-5	TRBD1	15	TGTGCCAGCAGTCTTCGACAGGGAAGCAAAGAGACCCAGTACTTC	CASSLRQGSKETQYF
TRBV7-2	TRBJ2-5	-	14	TGTGCCAGCAGCTTAGGTGTCACGGGGGAGACCCAGTACTTC	CASSLGVTGETQYF
TRBV18	TRBJ2-1	-	15	TGTGCCAGCTCACCACCGGACTACGCAAACAATGAGCAGTTCTTC	CASSPPDYANNEQFF
TRBV7-9	TRBJ1-6	TRBD1	15	TGTGCCAGCAGCGTAGACAGGGGGGATAATTCACCCCTCCACTTT	CASSVDRGDNSPLHF
TRBV6-1	TRBJ2-7	TRBD1	15	TGTGCCAGCATGCCCCCGGGACAGGTGACCTACGAGCAGTACTTC	CASMPPGQVTYEQYF
TRBV27	TRBJ2-6	-	13	TGTGCCAGCAGGGGCGCTGGGGCCAACGTCCTGACTTTC	CASRGAGANVLTF
TRBV28	TRBJ2-2	-	13	TGTGCCAGCATCCTCGCAGGGGCCGGGGAGCTGTTTTTT	CASILAGAGELFF
TRBV25-1	TRBJ1-1	TRBD1	13	TGTGCCAGCAGTATGACAGGGGGAAATGAAGCTTTCTTT	CASSMTGGNEAFF
TRBV5-1	TRBJ2-7	-	9	TGCGCCAGCACTTACGAGCAGTACTTC	CASTYEQYF
TRBV2	TRBJ2-1	-	13	TGTGCCAGCCGACTAGAATATAACAATGAGCAGTTCTTC	CASRLEYNNEQFF
TRBV27	TRBJ2-7	-	14	TGTGCCAGCAGTTTTCGGTGGACAGCCTACGAGCAGTACTTC	CASSFRWTAYEQYF
TRBV6-5	TRBJ2-5	-	11	TGTGCCAGCAGTTCCGGGAAGACCCAGTACTTC	CASSSGKTQYF
TRBV19	TRBJ2-1	TRBD2	14	TGTGCCAGTAAAACTAGCGGGGGGTACAATGAGCAGTTCTTC	CASKTSGGYNEQFF